This T cell receptor (beta chain) stems from a study of blood T cell repertoires in COVID-19. Study-level background: T cells, B-cell-depleted T cells, or PBMCs supplied cDNA or gDNA.

Germline values: CDR1 LGHNA, CDR2 YSLEER. V lost 2 bases and J lost 8; bases outside the gene matches: 10. This CDR3 is 15 amino acids long. Participant age was roughly 18 to 90 years, and participants resided in 25 or so US areas. Data came from immunoSEQ multiplex PCR; TCRdb stores just in-frame clones and leaves some out. The data contain around 250,000 clones, 85% of them singletons. Sequenced material: PBMCs or T cells enriched from blood (not recorded which). J is TRBJ1-2 and V is TRBV4-3; 8 bases fit TRBD1. The sequence derives from a woman between 50 and 59 years old with acute COVID-19. The CDR3 loop reads CASSQMGGQGAGYTF. The CDR3 coding sequence is TGCGCCAGCAGCCAAATGGGAGGGCAGGGGGCCGGCTACACCTTC.